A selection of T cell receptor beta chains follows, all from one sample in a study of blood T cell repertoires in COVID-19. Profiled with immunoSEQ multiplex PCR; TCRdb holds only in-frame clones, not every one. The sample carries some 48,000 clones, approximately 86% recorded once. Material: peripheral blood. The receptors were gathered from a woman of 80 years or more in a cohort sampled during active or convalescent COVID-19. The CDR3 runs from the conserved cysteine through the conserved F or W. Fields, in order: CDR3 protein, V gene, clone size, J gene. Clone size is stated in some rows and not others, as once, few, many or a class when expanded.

CASSQDQRGPATNEKLFF	TRBV4-1	-	TRBJ1-4
CASSQDPGADGTQYF	TRBV4-3	-	TRBJ2-5
CASSLFLGEDTEAFF	TRBV5-1	-	TRBJ1-1
CASSSGLAGPRVNF	TRBV7-2	-	TRBJ2-7
CASSIGQANTEAFF	TRBV5-4	-	TRBJ1-1
CASSLVGVGEETQYF	TRBV11-2	-	TRBJ2-5
CASARGVWNEQFF	TRBV7-3	-	TRBJ2-1
CASGEGFHEQYF	TRBV10-2	-	TRBJ2-7
CASSYSNEQYF	TRBV6-2/TRBV6-3	-	TRBJ2-7
CASSLGTVQYF	TRBV11-2	-	TRBJ2-3
CASSGGGTSTDTQYF	TRBV9	-	TRBJ2-3
CASSPGLAGSYEQYF	TRBV7-9	-	TRBJ2-7
CPKRRGQGVGDSGNTIYF	TRBV30	-	TRBJ1-3
CASSLNAQGILGYTF	TRBV7-2	once	TRBJ1-2
CASSLPPDREGPYEQYF	TRBV7-2	-	TRBJ2-7
CASSLTSGGAYEQYF	TRBV7-2	-	TRBJ2-7
CASISSTGPQETQYF	TRBV2	-	TRBJ2-5
CASSIGQGGYEQYF	TRBV27	-	TRBJ2-7
CASSLDGSSYNEQFF	TRBV7-3	-	TRBJ2-1
CASSIWQGLGARGYTF	TRBV19	-	TRBJ1-2
CATSDQQGDSSYNEQFF	TRBV24-1	-	TRBJ2-1
CASSSHRTSGNYEQYF	TRBV7-9	once	TRBJ2-7
CASSSSFGGDGYNEQFF	TRBV11-2	-	TRBJ2-1
CASSLEAGSVEWQETQYF	TRBV5-1	-	TRBJ2-5
CASSLDRGGIGTDTQYF	TRBV27	once	TRBJ2-3
CASRMTEDYEQYF	TRBV2	-	TRBJ2-7
CASSGPTGLVGNTIYF	TRBV6-4	-	TRBJ1-3
CASSLGTGSNQPQHF	TRBV5-1	-	TRBJ1-5
CASSLDGISYNEQFF	TRBV5-1	-	TRBJ2-1
CASSGGYGSPLHF	TRBV10-1	-	TRBJ1-6
CASSVTPDRSNQPQHF	TRBV9	-	TRBJ1-5
CASSYPATGGNGYTF	TRBV6-2/TRBV6-3	once	TRBJ1-2
CASSPGLAGPAPSYEQYF	TRBV7-9	-	TRBJ2-7
CASSFAGEGYNEQFF	TRBV5-5	-	TRBJ2-1
CASSAIQGGLAGGPTGELFF	TRBV6-2/TRBV6-3	-	TRBJ2-2
CASSALAGGTDTQYF	TRBV5-1	-	TRBJ2-3
CASSDRQIQNTEAFF	TRBV7-9	-	TRBJ1-1
CASSRQGNSPLHF	TRBV28	-	TRBJ1-6
CASSPPGTGGGTEQFF	TRBV11-3	-	TRBJ2-1
CASSLDRVNQPQHF	TRBV6-5	-	TRBJ1-5
CASSLGHLTDTQYF	TRBV9	-	TRBJ2-3
CASSHGERYGYTF	TRBV3-1/TRBV3-2	-	TRBJ1-2
CAWSVKRSSYNEQFF	TRBV30	-	TRBJ2-1
CASSLGQSPYNEQFF	TRBV28	-	TRBJ2-1
CAWRASLVRGTDTQYF	TRBV30	-	TRBJ2-3
CATSDGTHTGELFF	TRBV24-1	-	TRBJ2-2
CASHRGQDTEAFF	TRBV18	few	TRBJ1-1
CASSTRDSYGYTF	TRBV2	-	TRBJ1-2
CASSTAGLNTEAFF	TRBV5-5	-	TRBJ1-1
CASSLSVGTGITDTQYF	TRBV11-3	-	TRBJ2-3
CASSIGTGGRETQYF	TRBV7-9	-	TRBJ2-5
CASSQAAGTGNSPLHF	TRBV4-1	-	TRBJ1-6